Listed here are 17 T cell receptor beta chains from one sample, sequenced in a study of glioma-infiltrating T cells. Amplification of TCR alpha and beta CDR3 regions from RNA used iRepertoire nested multiplex PCR. TCRdb re-called the multiplex PCR reads with MiXCR, one entry per CDR3 protein. This sample has about 190,000 distinct CDR3 sequences, with about 32% found just once. Input material: glioma tissue, nonneoplastic brain tissue, or PBMCs (not recorded which). These receptors were obtained from a human donor with low-grade glioma or glioblastoma, undergoing nonglioma brain surgery, or in good health (not recorded which).

This clonotype was detected many times. The J gene is TRBJ1-1, the V gene TRBV7-9; D gene ambiguous. Trimming removed 4 bases from V and 2 bases from J, with 17 bases in between. Germline V gene sequence: CDR1 SEHNR, CDR2 FQNEAQ (reference sequence). The CDR3 totals 16 residues. The CDR3 reads CASSSAGAGRNTEAFF. In DNA, the CDR3 is TGTGCCAGCAGCTCGGCGGGAGCGGGTCGAAACACTGAAGCTTTCTTT.

CDR3 region: CAWSRDAGSSEAFF. The CDR3 coding sequence is TGTGCCTGGAGTCGGGACGCCGGTTCCTCTGAAGCTTTCTTT. J is TRBJ1-1 and V is TRBV30; tentatively, D is TRBD1 (5 bases). Germline lookup yields CDR1 GTSNPN and CDR2 SVGIG (reference sequence). Trimming took off 2 bases at V and 6 bases at J, with 16 bases between the two ends. CDR3 length: 14 residues.

This clonotype was picked up many times. The rearrangement uses TRBV20-1 and TRBJ2-7; 7 bases are a match to TRBD1. The CDR3 runs 15 residues. The junction had 9 bases not matched to a gene; V was cut back by 3 bases and J by 1 base. Germline V gives CDR1 DFQATT, CDR2 SNEGSKA (reference sequence). CDR3 sequence reads: CSASPEGARSYEQYF. The CDR3 nucleotides are TGCAGTGCTAGTCCCGAGGGGGCGCGGTCCTACGAGCAGTACTTC.

Worth noting for this clonotype: One junction end disagrees with the germline gene, perhaps due to a read error. The rearrangement uses TRBV5-1 and TRBJ1-1, with no clear D. This CDR3 has 14 residues. CDR1 and CDR2 (germline): SGHRS, YFSETQ. The CDR3 nucleotides are TGCGCCAGCAGCTTTCAGACGGAGAACACTGGAGCTTTCTTT. It translates to CASSFQTENTGAFF. The full variable domain, rest sourced from reference TRBV5-1 and TRBJ1-1, is KAGVTQTPRYLIKTRGQQVTLSCSPISGHRSVSWYQQTPGQGLQFLFEYFSETQRNKGNFPGRFSGRQFSNSRSEMNVSTLELGDSALYLCASSFQTENTGAFFGQGTRLTVV.

The table lists this clonotype with many counts. V usage is TRBV15 and J usage is TRBJ2-3; 11 nucleotides align to TRBD2. CDR1 and CDR2 (germline): LNHNV, YYDKDF (reference sequence). The CDR3 is 18 amino acids. V gave up 6 bases and J gave up 2 bases; unmatched junction bases: 13. CDR3 coding DNA: TGTGCCACCAGGAGAACTAGCGGGAGTATCAGAGTCACAGATACGCAGTATTTT. This translates into CATRRTSGSIRVTDTQYF.

To note about this clonotype: This sequence may be a read error, since a much larger clone differs from it by one base. The gene calls are TRBV25-1 and TRBJ2-3; 7 positions match TRBD1. Germline CDR1 MGHDK, CDR2 SYGVNS. The CDR3 extends over 13 amino acids. The CDR3 sequence is CASSTGATDKQYF. CDR3 bases: TGTGCCAGCAGTACAGGGGCCACAGATAAGCAGTATTTT.

A remark on this clonotype: A much larger clone sits a single nucleotide away, making a read error possible. CDR3 coding DNA: TGTGCCAGCAGCTCGGGACTAGCGGTGAACTACAAGCAGTACTTC. This encodes CASSSGLAVNYKQYF. This chain joins TRBV7-2 and TRBJ2-7; 11 bases are shared with TRBD2. Per germline, CDR1 SGHTA and CDR2 FQGNSA. The CDR3 is 15 amino acids.

This clonotype was observed many times. This chain uses TRBV19 with TRBJ2-7; D call uncertain. Per germline, CDR1 LNHDA and CDR2 SQIVND (reference sequence). The CDR3 runs 13 residues. The V end lost 3 bases, the J end lost 2 bases, and 8 bases lay between the germline ends. CDR3 nucleotide sequence: TGTGCCAGTAGTATGGGAACGCCCTACGAGCAGTACTTC. This translates into CASSMGTPYEQYF.

This clonotype was counted ten times or more. A junction end diverges from the germline sequence, so it may reflect a read error. V gene TRBV4-2 combines with J gene TRBJ1-1, with D unresolved. The CDR3 runs to 12 residues. CDR1 and CDR2 (germline): LGHNA, YNFKEQ. The CDR3 nucleotides are TGTGCCAGCAGCCAAGAGTACGACCGAGTTCTTTTT. Protein: CASSQEYDRVLF.

The chain uses TRBV29-1 and TRBJ1-1; tentative D call: TRBD1 (5 bases). The germline V gene encodes CDR1 SQVTM and CDR2 ANQGSEA. The CDR3 is made up of 12 amino acids. The germline V and J ends were trimmed by 4 bases and 6 bases, with 12 bases remaining between them. The DNA for the CDR3 is TGCAGCGTTGCAAGGGGTTTGGCTGAAGCTTTCTTT. Translated: CSVARGLAEAFF.

The chain carries TRBV7-8 and TRBJ1-5; D perhaps matches TRBD1 (6 bases). The germline V gene has CDR1 SGHVS and CDR2 FQNEAQ. V was cut by 3 bases and J by 5 bases, with 20 bases left in between. The CDR3 spans 17 residues. In DNA, the CDR3 is TGTGCCAGCAGCTTTTATCCATACAGGGAGGGGGATCAGCCCCAGCATTTT. This sequence encodes CASSFYPYREGDQPQHF.

This clonotype was seen repeatedly, ten times or more. The rearrangement joins TRBV4-1 to TRBJ1-2; no reliable D call. Looked up from germline, CDR1 is MGHRA and CDR2 is YSYEKL. This CDR3 is built from 16 residues. With 0 bases removed from V and 0 bases from J, the gap between germline ends came to 11 bases. The CDR3 region has the DNA TGCGCCAGCAGCCAAGAACCGGGGAGACCTAACTATGGCTACACCTTC. This codes for CASSQEPGRPNYGYTF.

This clonotype was detected many times. The V call is TRBV29-1, the J call TRBJ1-1; no clear D gene. The CDR3 length is 11 residues. Germline CDR1 reads SQVTM; CDR2 reads ANQGSEA. The V end was cut by 6 bases, the J end by 4 bases, with 9 bases between. This chain's CDR3 is CSVPWGTEAFF. In DNA form, the CDR3 reads TGCAGCGTGCCATGGGGCACTGAAGCTTTCTTT. Full variable domain (remainder filled in from reference TRBV29-1 and TRBJ1-1): SAVISQKPSRDICQRGTSLTIQCQVDSQVTMMFWYRQQPGQSLTLIATANQGSEATYESGFVIDKFPISRPNLTFSTLTVSNMSPEDSSIYLCSVPWGTEAFFGQGTRLTVV.

This clonotype was recorded a few times. The V call is TRBV7-2, the J call TRBJ2-7; TRBD1 or TRBD2 may be the D gene (5 bases each). V gave up 5 bases and J gave up 4 bases, with 27 bases separating them. The CDR3 spans 18 residues. Looked up from germline, CDR1 is SGHTA and CDR2 is FQGNSA. CDR3 region: CASSPDPRFVGTGYEQYF. In DNA form, the CDR3 reads TGTGCCAGCAGCCCCGACCCGCGTTTTGTTGGGACCGGTTACGAGCAGTACTTC.

The V gene is TRBV12-3 or TRBV12-4, the J gene TRBJ2-1; D is ambiguous. V gave up 6 bases and J gave up 12 bases, with 9 bases separating them. The CDR3 extends over 10 amino acids. The CDR3 DNA follows: TGTGCCAGCAGCCTTACCGCGCAGTTCTTC. Protein: CASSLTAQFF.

The sample holds many counts of this clonotype. The chain employs TRBV6-5 and TRBJ1-2; D is perhaps TRBD1 (5 bases). The ends were cut back, 0 bases at V and 4 bases at J, with 15 bases in the middle. Germline V gene lookup returns CDR1 MNHEY and CDR2 SVGAGI. This CDR3 is 16 amino acids long. DNA for the CDR3: TGTGCCAGCAGTTACTCGATCCGACAGTTCTCCTATGGCTACACCTTC. Encoded protein: CASSYSIRQFSYGYTF.

This chain joins TRBV5-1 and TRBJ1-2; a possible D gene is TRBD1 (6 bases). The V gene's germline CDR1 is SGHRS and CDR2 YFSETQ. The germline V and J ends were trimmed by 0 bases and 8 bases, with 23 bases remaining between them. The CDR3 spans 17 residues. The CDR3 sequence is CASSLGITGRKVEGYTF. The CDR3 DNA reads TGCGCCAGCAGCTTGGGGATTACAGGGAGGAAGGTAGAAGGCTACACCTTC.